These 21 T cell receptor beta chains originate from one sample sequenced in a study of a mutant IDH1 vaccine in newly diagnosed glioma. Time point described: baseline, week 1 (first vaccination visit). Noted treatment: pre-vaccination baseline after standard-of-care therapy. TCRdb keeps only in-frame clones here, not all; method: immunoSEQ multiplex PCR. The data hold approximately 92,000 clones, with roughly 77% observed a single time. Here the sequenced sample was PBMCs, taken from a glioma patient treated with radiotherapy, temozolomide or both. The receptor set was obtained from a man between 40 and 49 years old with glioma.

This clone is labeled medium-sized. The rearrangement links TRBV6-6 to TRBJ2-2; unclear D gene. The V end lost 5 bases, the J end lost 3 bases, and 1 base lay between the germline ends. The CDR3 consists of 11 residues. Germline V lookup: CDR1 MNHNY, CDR2 SVGAGI (reference sequence). The CDR3 nucleotides are TGTGCCAGCAGTCACACCGGGGAGCTGTTTTTT. It specifies CASSHTGELFF.

The rearrangement uses TRBV30 and TRBJ1-4; no clear D. CDR3 length equals 13 residues. Trimming removed 6 bases at V and 2 bases at J, with 10 bases between. Germline V gives CDR1 GTSNPN, CDR2 SVGIG (reference sequence). Written as DNA, the CDR3 is TGTGCCTGTTCCACTGGGACTAATGAAAAACTGTTTTTT. As protein: CACSTGTNEKLFF.

V is TRBV5-4 and J is TRBJ2-3, with D maybe TRBD1 (5 bases). The CDR3 runs 12 residues. CDR1 is SGHNT and CDR2 is YYREEE in the germline V gene (reference sequence). V dropped 3 bases and J dropped 11 bases, with 13 bases sitting between them. CDR3 coding DNA: TGTGCCAGCAGCTCGTGGGGCGAGAGGCAGTATTTT. This gives the protein CASSSWGERQYF.

This clone was seen only a few times. The sample contains more than one DNA sequence encoding this CDR3. V and J are TRBV19 and TRBJ1-1; D remains unclear. The V end lost 6 bases, the J end lost 0 bases, and 5 bases lay between the germline ends. This CDR3 contains 12 residues. The germline CDR1 and CDR2 sequences are LNHDA and SQIVND (reference sequence). The CDR3 nucleotides read TGTGCCAGTAGGGTCATGAACACTGAAGCTTTCTTT. Translation: CASRVMNTEAFF.

The V gene is TRBV14, the J gene TRBJ2-7; D gene uncertain. V dropped 2 bases and J dropped 0 bases, with 5 bases sitting between them. The germline CDR1 and CDR2 sequences are SGHDN and FVKESK. The CDR3 totals 13 residues. The CDR3 loop is CASSQTVSYEQYF. In DNA, the CDR3 is TGTGCCAGCAGCCAAACAGTCTCCTACGAGCAGTACTTC.

The chain recombines TRBV19 with TRBJ2-1; TRBD2 aligns across 8 bases. Per the germline V gene, CDR1 is LNHDA and CDR2 is SQIVND (reference sequence). With 5 bases clipped from V and 7 bases from J, the junction kept 10 bases outside the gene matches. The CDR3 spans 15 residues. Written as DNA, the CDR3 is TGTGCCAGTAGTTATCTTAGCGGGGATAGGAATGAGCAGTTCTTC. This gives the protein CASSYLSGDRNEQFF. Full variable domain (outside the CDR3, taken from reference TRBV19 and TRBJ2-1): DGGITQSPKYLFRKEGQNVTLSCEQNLNHDAMYWYRQDPGQGLRLIYYSQIVNDFQKGDIAEGYSVSREKKESFPLTVTSAQKNPTAFYLCASSYLSGDRNEQFFGPGTRLTVL.

The rearrangement joins TRBV7-2 to TRBJ2-3; D is unclear. Germline CDR1 reads SGHTA; CDR2 reads FQGNSA. This CDR3 has 15 amino acids. Trimming removed 2 bases at V and 4 bases at J, with 13 bases between. This CDR3 reads CASSLWSNKADTQYF. In DNA, the CDR3 is TGTGCCAGCAGCTTATGGTCAAATAAAGCAGATACGCAGTATTTT.

The J gene is TRBJ1-1, the V gene TRBV6-4; 10 positions agree with TRBD1. The CDR3 spans 14 residues. Germline V gene sequence: CDR1 MRHNA, CDR2 SNTAGT. V dropped 4 bases and J dropped 4; count of bases not matched to a gene: 3. For the CDR3, the DNA is TGTGCCAGCAGTGCGGGACAGGGGAGCACTGAAGCTTTCTTT. Translating gives CASSAGQGSTEAFF.

V usage is TRBV25-1 and J usage is TRBJ1-1; no clear D gene. V was pared by 6 bases and J by 8 bases, with 16 bases between. The CDR3 sequence is 13 residues long. Germline V gene data show CDR1 as MGHDK and CDR2 as SYGVNS. The CDR3 sequence: CASRGTAAAEAFF. CDR3 DNA: TGTGCCAGCAGGGGAACGGCGGCAGCAGAAGCTTTCTTT.

The chain links TRBV30 to TRBJ2-7; D is uncertain. With 4 bases removed from V and 1 base from J, the gap between germline ends came to 14 bases. The CDR3 consists of 14 residues. Germline lookup yields CDR1 GTSNPN and CDR2 SVGIG (reference sequence). The CDR3 here is CAWNLGVGSYEQYF. In DNA, the CDR3 is TGTGCCTGGAACCTCGGAGTTGGATCCTACGAGCAGTACTTC.

V is TRBV5-8 and J is TRBJ2-7; 9 bases line up with TRBD1. Germline values: CDR1 SGHTS, CDR2 YDEGEE. This CDR3 has 15 residues. Losses at the gene ends were 0 bases for V and 3 bases for J; bases not matched to a gene: 4. CDR3 DNA: TGTGCCAGCAGCTTGGTAGGGACAGGGATCTACGAGCAGTACTTC. Translation gives CASSLVGTGIYEQYF.

This chain connects TRBV6-1 to TRBJ2-7; D unresolved. Trimming shortened V by 2 bases and J by 3 bases, and 2 bases separated the two germline ends. Per the germline V gene, CDR1 is MNHNS and CDR2 is SASEGT. The CDR3 extends over 11 amino acids. The CDR3: CASSEIYEQYF. The CDR3 coding sequence is TGTGCCAGCAGTGAAATCTACGAGCAGTACTTC.

The V call is TRBV5-1, the J call TRBJ2-7, with 7 bases identical to TRBD2. The V gene's germline CDR1 is SGHRS and CDR2 YFSETQ. The CDR3 is made up of 14 amino acids. After removal of 0 bases from V and 1 base from J, the junction contained 1 base not matched to a gene. Here the CDR3 reads CASSLGLASYEQYF. CDR3 nucleotides: TGCGCCAGCAGCTTGGGACTAGCATCCTACGAGCAGTACTTC. The complete variable domain, with remaining parts taken from reference TRBV5-1 and TRBJ2-7, reads KAGVTQTPRYLIKTRGQQVTLSCSPISGHRSVSWYQQTPGQGLQFLFEYFSETQRNKGNFPGRFSGRQFSNSRSEMNVSTLELGDSALYLCASSLGLASYEQYFGPGTRLTVT.

The V call is TRBV5-1, the J call TRBJ1-3; 9 bases match TRBD1. Germline-derived CDR1 and CDR2 are SGHRS and YFSETQ. The ends lost 3 bases at V and 9 bases at J; junction bases unmatched: 7. The CDR3 is 14 amino acids. CDR3 nucleotides: TGCGCCAGCAGCTGGGACAGGGAGCGGGGCACCATATATTTT. Its protein is CASSWDRERGTIYF. The variable domain in full, with the rest retrieved from reference TRBV5-1 and TRBJ1-3, is KAGVTQTPRYLIKTRGQQVTLSCSPISGHRSVSWYQQTPGQGLQFLFEYFSETQRNKGNFPGRFSGRQFSNSRSEMNVSTLELGDSALYLCASSWDRERGTIYFGEGSWLTVV.

Details on this clone: A junction boundary mismatches the germline segment, possibly from a read error. The chain links TRBV2 to TRBJ1-2, with no clear D. Germline values: CDR1 SNHLY, CDR2 FYNNEI. This CDR3 region has 15 residues. In nucleotides, the CDR3 is TGTGCCAGCAGTGAACTCTCTGCGGACCCCACCGTGGGATACTTC. This encodes CASSELSADPTVGYF. Full variable domain (outside the CDR3, taken from reference TRBV2 and TRBJ1-2): EPEVTQTPSHQVTQMGQEVILRCVPISNHLYFYWYRQILGQKVEFLVSFYNNEISEKSEIFDDQFSVERPDGSNFTLKIRSTKLEDSAMYFCASSELSADPTVGYFGSGTRLTVV.

The chain joins TRBV19 to TRBJ2-1, with 7 bases lining up with TRBD2. The CDR3 runs 17 residues. Germline assignment: CDR1 LNHDA and CDR2 SQIVND (reference sequence). With 4 bases clipped from V and 0 bases from J, the junction kept 9 bases outside the gene matches. The CDR3 sequence is CASSTRLAISSYNEQFF. The CDR3 DNA reads as TGTGCCAGTAGTACTAGACTAGCAATAAGCTCCTACAATGAGCAGTTCTTC.

The chain combines TRBV29-1 with TRBJ1-2, with D possibly being TRBD1 (6 bases). V was clipped by 6 bases and J by 8 bases, with 16 bases between them. The CDR3 totals 12 residues. CDR1 is SQVTM and CDR2 is ANQGSEA in the germline V gene. CDR3 sequence: CSVETGPGGYTF. In DNA form, the CDR3 reads TGCAGCGTGGAAACAGGGCCCGGAGGCTACACCTTC. Based on the CDR3 plus reference TRBV29-1 and TRBJ1-2, the full variable domain is SAVISQKPSRDICQRGTSLTIQCQVDSQVTMMFWYRQQPGQSLTLIATANQGSEATYESGFVIDKFPISRPNLTFSTLTVSNMSPEDSSIYLCSVETGPGGYTFGSGTRLTVV.

The CDR3 DNA follows: TGTGCCAGCTCCGACCCAGGAGATGACGACGAGCAGTACTTC. Protein product: CASSDPGDDDEQYF. This sequence joins TRBV11-2 and TRBJ2-7; no definite D call. Trimming shortened V by 8 bases and J by 5 bases, and 19 bases separated the two germline ends. The CDR3 has 14 amino acids. Looked up from germline, CDR1 is SGHAT and CDR2 is FQNNGV.

The V call is TRBV19, the J call TRBJ1-4; unclear D gene. The length of the CDR3 is 15 residues. Trimming pared 5 bases from V and 12 bases from J, leaving 22 bases between. Per germline, CDR1 LNHDA and CDR2 SQIVND (reference sequence). CDR3 DNA: TGTGCCAGTAGTCCAAAGGCAGTTCTAATGAATGAACTGTTTTTT. Residues: CASSPKAVLMNELFF.

The chain links TRBV7-2 to TRBJ1-1, with D hard to call. V lost 2 bases, J lost 5 bases, and 18 bases lay in between. The CDR3 length is 16 residues. In germline, CDR1 is SGHTA, CDR2 FQGNSA. The DNA of the CDR3 is TGTGCCAGCAGCTTAAAGGCTGCGACGGCGGGGACTGAAGCTTTCTTT. It encodes CASSLKAATAGTEAFF.

The chain combines TRBV7-2 with TRBJ1-2, with a possible D match to TRBD1 (5 bases). In germline, CDR1 is SGHTA, CDR2 FQGNSA. The ends were cut back, 8 bases at V and 3 bases at J, with 16 bases in the middle. The CDR3 consists of 14 residues. The CDR3 coding sequence is TGTGCCAGCGTTGTAATGGGGGTCGACTATGGCTACACCTTC. This translates into CASVVMGVDYGYTF. The complete variable domain, with remaining parts taken from reference TRBV7-2 and TRBJ1-2, reads GAGVSQSPSNKVTEKGKDVELRCDPISGHTALYWYRQSLGQGLEFLIYFQGNSAPDKSGLPSDRFSAERTGGSVSTLTIQRTQQEDSAVYLCASVVMGVDYGYTFGSGTRLTVV.